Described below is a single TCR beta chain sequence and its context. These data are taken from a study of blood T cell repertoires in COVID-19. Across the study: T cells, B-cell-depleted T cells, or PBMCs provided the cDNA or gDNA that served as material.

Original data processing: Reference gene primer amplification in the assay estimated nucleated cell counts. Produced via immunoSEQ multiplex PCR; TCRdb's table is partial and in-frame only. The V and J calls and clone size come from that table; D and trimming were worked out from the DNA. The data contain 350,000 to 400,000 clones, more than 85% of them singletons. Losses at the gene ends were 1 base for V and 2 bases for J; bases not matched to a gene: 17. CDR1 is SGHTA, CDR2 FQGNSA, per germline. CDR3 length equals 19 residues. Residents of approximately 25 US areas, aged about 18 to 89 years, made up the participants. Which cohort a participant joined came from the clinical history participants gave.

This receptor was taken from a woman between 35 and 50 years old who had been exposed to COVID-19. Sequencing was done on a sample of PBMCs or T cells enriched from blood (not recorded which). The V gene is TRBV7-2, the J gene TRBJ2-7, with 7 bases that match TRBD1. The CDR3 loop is CASSLGYRGVTQGAYEQYF. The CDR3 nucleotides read TGTGCCAGCAGCTTAGGTTACAGGGGTGTGACCCAAGGGGCCTACGAGCAGTACTTC.